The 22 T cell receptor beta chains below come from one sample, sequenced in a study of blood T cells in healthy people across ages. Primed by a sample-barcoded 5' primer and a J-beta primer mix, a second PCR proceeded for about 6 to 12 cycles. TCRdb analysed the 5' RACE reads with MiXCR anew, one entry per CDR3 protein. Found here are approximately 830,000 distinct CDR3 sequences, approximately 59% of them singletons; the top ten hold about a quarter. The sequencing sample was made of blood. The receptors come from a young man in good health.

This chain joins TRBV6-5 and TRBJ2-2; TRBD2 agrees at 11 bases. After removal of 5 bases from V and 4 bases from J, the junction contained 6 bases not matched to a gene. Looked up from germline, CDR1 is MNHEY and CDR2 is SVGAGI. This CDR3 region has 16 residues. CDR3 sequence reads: CASSLLAGAFTGELFF. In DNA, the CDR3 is TGTGCCAGCAGTCTACTAGCGGGGGCCTTCACCGGGGAGCTGTTTTTT.

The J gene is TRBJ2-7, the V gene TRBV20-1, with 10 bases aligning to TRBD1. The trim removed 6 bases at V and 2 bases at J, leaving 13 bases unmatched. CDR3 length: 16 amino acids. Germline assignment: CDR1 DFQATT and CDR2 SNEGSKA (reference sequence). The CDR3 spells CSAWDRGLGLTYEQYF. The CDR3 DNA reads TGCAGTGCCTGGGACAGGGGACTTGGACTAACCTACGAGCAGTACTTC.

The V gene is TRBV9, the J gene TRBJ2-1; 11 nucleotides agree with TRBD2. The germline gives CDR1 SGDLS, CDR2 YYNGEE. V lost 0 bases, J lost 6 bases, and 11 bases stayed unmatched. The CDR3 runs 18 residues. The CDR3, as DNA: TGTGCCAGCAGCGTAGGTAGCGGGGGGGCGTGGGTATCCAATGAGCAGTTCTTC. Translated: CASSVGSGGAWVSNEQFF.

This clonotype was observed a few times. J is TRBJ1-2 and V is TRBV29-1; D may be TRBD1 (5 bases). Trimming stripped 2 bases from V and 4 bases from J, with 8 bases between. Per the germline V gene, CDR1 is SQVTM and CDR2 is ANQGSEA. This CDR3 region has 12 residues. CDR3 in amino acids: CSVESDTYGYTF. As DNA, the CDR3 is TGCAGCGTTGAATCGGACACCTATGGCTACACCTTC.

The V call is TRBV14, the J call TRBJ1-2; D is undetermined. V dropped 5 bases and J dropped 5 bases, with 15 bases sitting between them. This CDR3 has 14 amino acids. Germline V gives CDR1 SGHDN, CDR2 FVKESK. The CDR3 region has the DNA TGTGCCAGCAGCAAAACAGTTCTAGCGTATGGCTACACCTTC. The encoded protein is CASSKTVLAYGYTF.

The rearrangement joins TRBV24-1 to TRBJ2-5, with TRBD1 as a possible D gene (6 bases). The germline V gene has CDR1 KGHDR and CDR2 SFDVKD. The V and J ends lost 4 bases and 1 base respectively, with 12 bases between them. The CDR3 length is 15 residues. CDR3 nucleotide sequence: TGTGCCACCAGTGACCCGGGACATCCCCAAGAGACCCAGTACTTC. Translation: CATSDPGHPQETQYF.

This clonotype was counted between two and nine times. The CDR3 sequence: CASSLDRDVGEQYF. In DNA, the CDR3 is TGTGCCAGCAGTTTAGACAGGGACGTGGGGGAGCAGTACTTC. The chain is built from TRBV12-3 or TRBV12-4 and TRBJ2-7; tentatively, D is TRBD1 (6 bases). This CDR3 contains 14 residues. The ends were cut back, 1 base at V and 7 bases at J, with 14 bases in the middle.

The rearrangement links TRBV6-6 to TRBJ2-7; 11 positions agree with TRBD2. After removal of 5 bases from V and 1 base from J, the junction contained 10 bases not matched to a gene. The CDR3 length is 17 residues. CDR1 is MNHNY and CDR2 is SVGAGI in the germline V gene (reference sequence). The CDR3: CASSRDRLAGYSYEQYF. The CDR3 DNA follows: TGTGCCAGCAGTCGTGATCGACTAGCGGGGTATTCCTACGAGCAGTACTTC.

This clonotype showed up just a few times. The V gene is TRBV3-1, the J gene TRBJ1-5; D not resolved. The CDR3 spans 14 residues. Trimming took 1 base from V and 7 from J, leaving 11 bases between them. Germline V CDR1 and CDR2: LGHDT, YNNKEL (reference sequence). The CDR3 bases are TGTGCCAGCAGCCAAGCACATGGGAAACAGCCCCAGCATTTT. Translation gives CASSQAHGKQPQHF.

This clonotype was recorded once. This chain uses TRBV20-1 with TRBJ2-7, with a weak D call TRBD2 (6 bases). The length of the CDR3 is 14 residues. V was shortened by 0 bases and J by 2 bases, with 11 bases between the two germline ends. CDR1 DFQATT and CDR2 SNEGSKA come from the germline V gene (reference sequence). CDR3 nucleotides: TGCAGTGCTAGAGAAGGAGGGGCCCCCTACGAGCAGTACTTC. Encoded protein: CSAREGGAPYEQYF.

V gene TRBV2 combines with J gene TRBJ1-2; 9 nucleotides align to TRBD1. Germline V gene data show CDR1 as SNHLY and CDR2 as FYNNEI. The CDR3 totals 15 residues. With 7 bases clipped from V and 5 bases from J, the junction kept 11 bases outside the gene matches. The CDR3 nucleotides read TGTGCCAGCACCCACCGACAGGGGGTGAGGTATGGCTACACCTTC. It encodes CASTHRQGVRYGYTF.

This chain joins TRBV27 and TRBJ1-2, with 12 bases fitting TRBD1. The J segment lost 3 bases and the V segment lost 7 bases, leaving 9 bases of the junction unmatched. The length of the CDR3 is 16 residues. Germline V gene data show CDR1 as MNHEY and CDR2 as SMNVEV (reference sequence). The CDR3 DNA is TGTGCCAGCAAACCGGGACAGGGGGCGGGTTACTATGGCTACACCTTC. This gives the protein CASKPGQGAGYYGYTF.

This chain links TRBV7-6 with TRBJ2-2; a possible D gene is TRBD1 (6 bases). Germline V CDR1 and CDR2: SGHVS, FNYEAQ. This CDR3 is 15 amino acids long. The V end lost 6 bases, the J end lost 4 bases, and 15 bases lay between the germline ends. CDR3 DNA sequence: TGTGCCAGCAGTCCACAGGGTTTTGGCACCGGGGAGCTGTTTTTT. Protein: CASSPQGFGTGELFF.

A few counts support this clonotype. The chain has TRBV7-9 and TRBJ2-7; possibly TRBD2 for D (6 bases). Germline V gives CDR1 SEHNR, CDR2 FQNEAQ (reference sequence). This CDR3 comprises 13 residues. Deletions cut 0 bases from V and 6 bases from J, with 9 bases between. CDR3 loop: CASSLAAGSEQYF. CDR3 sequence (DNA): TGTGCCAGCAGCTTAGCGGCGGGGTCCGAGCAGTACTTC.

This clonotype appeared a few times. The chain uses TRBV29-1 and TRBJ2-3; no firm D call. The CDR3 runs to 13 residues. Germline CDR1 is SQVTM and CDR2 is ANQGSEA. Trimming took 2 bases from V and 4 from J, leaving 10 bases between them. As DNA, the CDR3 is TGCAGCGTTGAAACGGTTACAGCAGATACGCAGTATTTT. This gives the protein CSVETVTADTQYF.

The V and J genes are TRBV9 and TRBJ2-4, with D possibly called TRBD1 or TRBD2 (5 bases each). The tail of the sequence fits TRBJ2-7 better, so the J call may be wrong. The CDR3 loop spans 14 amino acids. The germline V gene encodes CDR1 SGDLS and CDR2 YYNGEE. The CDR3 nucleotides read TGTGCCAGCAGCGTAGCAGTGGGGGCCTACGAGCAGTACTTC. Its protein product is CASSVAVGAYEQYF.

CDR3: CASSSGLVGDTQYF. The CDR3 bases are TGTGCCAGCAGCTCTGGACTAGTTGGGGATACGCAGTATTTT. This chain joins TRBV9 and TRBJ2-3, with 7 bases aligning to TRBD2. CDR3 length equals 14 residues. The germline gives CDR1 SGDLS, CDR2 YYNGEE. J gave up 6 bases and V 4 bases, and 8 bases lay outside the gene matches.

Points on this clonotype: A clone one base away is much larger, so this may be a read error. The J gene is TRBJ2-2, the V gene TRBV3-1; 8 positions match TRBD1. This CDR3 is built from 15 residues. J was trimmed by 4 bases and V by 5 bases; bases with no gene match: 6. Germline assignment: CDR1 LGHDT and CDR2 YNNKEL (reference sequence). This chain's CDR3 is CASSGDRGGTGELFF. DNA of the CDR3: TGTGCCAGCAGCGGCGACAGGGGAGGCACCGGGGAGCTGTTTTTT.

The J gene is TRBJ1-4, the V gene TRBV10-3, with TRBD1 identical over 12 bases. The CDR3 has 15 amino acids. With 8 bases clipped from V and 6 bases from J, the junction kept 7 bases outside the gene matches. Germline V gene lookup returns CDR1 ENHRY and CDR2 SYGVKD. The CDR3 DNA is TGTGCCATCTCCGGGACAGGGGGCGAATATGAAAAACTGTTTTTT. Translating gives CAISGTGGEYEKLFF.

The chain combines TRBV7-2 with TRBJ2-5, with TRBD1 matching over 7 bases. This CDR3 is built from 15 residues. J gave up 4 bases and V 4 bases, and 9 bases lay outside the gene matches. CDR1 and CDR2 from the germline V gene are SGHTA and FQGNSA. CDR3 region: CASSSRGGRGETQYF. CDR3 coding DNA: TGTGCCAGCAGCTCCCGAGGGGGCCGTGGAGAGACCCAGTACTTC.

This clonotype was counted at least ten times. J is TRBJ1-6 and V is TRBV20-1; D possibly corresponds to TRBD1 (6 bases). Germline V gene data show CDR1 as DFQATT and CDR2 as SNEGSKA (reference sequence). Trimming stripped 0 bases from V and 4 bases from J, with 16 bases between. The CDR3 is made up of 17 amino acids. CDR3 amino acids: CSARDQTGRRYNSPLHF. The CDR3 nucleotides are TGCAGTGCTAGAGATCAAACAGGGAGGCGATATAATTCACCCCTCCACTTT.

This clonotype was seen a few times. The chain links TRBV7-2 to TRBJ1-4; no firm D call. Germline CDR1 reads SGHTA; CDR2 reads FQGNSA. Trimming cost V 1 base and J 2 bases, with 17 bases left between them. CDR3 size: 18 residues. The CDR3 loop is CASSLVNRPFGTNEKLFF. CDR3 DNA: TGTGCCAGCAGCTTAGTCAACCGTCCTTTTGGGACTAATGAAAAACTGTTTTTT.